These 4 T cell receptor beta chains came from one sample sequenced in a study of beta chain features in type 1 diabetes (dated by TCRdb to 2016 to 2019). Receptor libraries were prepared by the immunoSEQ multiplex PCR assay. All of the isolated RNA was reverse transcribed with the High Capacity cDNA Reverse Transcription Kit, so expressed TCRB transcripts were sequenced. What TCRdb holds here is the immuneACCESS table cut down to in-frame rearrangements. Part of the clones is not present; checked against another copy, under half of the missing clones reflect an unresolved V gene, and the others are unexplained. For this sample the table gives about 220,000 clones, of which roughly a tenth were detected only once. In total, the top ten clones hold roughly 1.3% of the sample. Sequenced: central memory CD4+ T cells from blood. The receptor set was obtained from a man aged 18 to 29 in good health.

V gene TRBV29-1 combines with J gene TRBJ2-2; tentative D call: TRBD1 (6 bases). Germline V gene data show CDR1 as SQVTM and CDR2 as ANQGSEA. V lost 6 bases to trimming and J lost 0 bases, with 11 bases between them. The length of the CDR3 is 14 residues. The CDR3 spells CSVTGTPNTGELFF. The CDR3 DNA sequence: TGCAGCGTCACTGGGACACCGAACACCGGGGAGCTGTTTTTT.

This clone was counted a few times. The V and J genes are TRBV5-1 and TRBJ2-5; D not certain. Trimming took 5 bases from V and 2 from J, leaving 10 bases between them. CDR1 is SGHRS and CDR2 is YFSETQ in the germline V gene. The CDR3 is made up of 13 amino acids. The CDR3 protein is CASRRGSQETQYF. CDR3 DNA sequence: TGCGCCAGCAGGAGAGGCTCGCAAGAGACCCAGTACTTC.

Only a few counts were recorded for this clone. This rearrangement joins TRBV27 to TRBJ2-7; D remains unclear. V was shortened by 6 bases and J by 3 bases, with 12 bases between the two germline ends. CDR1 is MNHEY, CDR2 SMNVEV, per germline (reference sequence). There are 13 residues in the CDR3. The CDR3 here is CASSPHGNYEQYF. The CDR3 region has the DNA TGTGCCAGCAGCCCACACGGTAACTACGAGCAGTACTTC.

This clone has just a few counts. In DNA form, the CDR3 reads TGCGCCAGCAGCGGAACAGGAGCGAACACCGGGGAGCTGTTTTTT. This codes for CASSGTGANTGELFF. The chain has TRBV5-1 and TRBJ2-2; a possible D gene is TRBD1 (5 bases). Trimming left V 4 bases short and J 0 bases short, with 10 bases between. CDR3 length: 15 amino acids. Germline loops: CDR1 SGHRS, CDR2 YFSETQ.